This TCR beta chain derives from a study of T cells in localized non-small cell lung cancer (dated by TCRdb to 2018 to 2021). Turning to the overall study: T cell repertoires of 200 to 250 early-stage NSCLC patients were analyzed, with tumors being compared against uninvolved tumor-adjacent lungs. The cohort was made up of under 250 treatment-naive NSCLC patients whose localized lung tumors had been resected. Of the NSCLC patients, over 120 were male and around 99 were female, and the mean age was approximately 66 years.

The immunoSEQ Assay was used to sequence TCR beta CDR3 regions from DNA. In the paper's pipeline: T cell density was computed as TCR beta template counts normalized to usable DNA estimated by amplifying housekeeping genes. Richness was estimated with the preseqR package, extrapolating to 400,000 templates for PBMC samples and 120,000 templates for tissue samples. Clonality was defined by subtracting Pielou's evenness from one. Tissue-enriched TCRs were identified by differential abundance testing using productive amino-acid clonotypes, minimum total count 5 and alpha 0.1. The Jaccard Index and the Morisita Overlap Index were used to measure repertoire overlap between compartments. GLIPH grouped TCR beta CDR3s together with public tetramer-defined viral CDR3s, and a viral motif had to include at least three viral sequences and show V-gene enrichment. TCRdb obtained this table from immuneACCESS and retained in-frame rearrangements with V and J assigned. These tables miss some clones; where compared with another copy, unresolved V genes account for less than half of the shortfall, and the remainder is unexplained. The V and J calls and the clone size are those of that table, but D and trimming were determined from the DNA. The sample table holds over a thousand clones, of which about 28% were seen once. The ten largest clones represent 8.1% of the sample.

Within its sample, this clone is medium-sized (0.01 to 0.1%). Its antigen is currently not known. No base-level quality is on record; no much larger clone is a single base apart. What the research found in general, with its limitations: A median of roughly 60 of the top 100 tumor clones were detected in paired uninvolved adjacent lung, and approximately 28 of these tumor clones were also found among the top 100 clones of the paired uninvolved adjacent lung. Uninvolved tumor-adjacent lung showed the highest T cell clonality, higher than tumor, which suggests more focused antigenic responses in the adjacent lung. Multi-region tumor sequencing was not performed, so intratumor heterogeneity could not be excluded. Because the study design was exploratory, TCR variables were selected using unadjusted p-values without false-discovery rate correction. Higher T cell density in blood was associated with longer overall survival, whereas higher clonality in adjacent lung was associated with shorter survival.

At diagnosis, tumor, uninvolved tumor-adjacent lung and peripheral blood were collected and then preserved as a mix of FFPE and fresh-frozen material. At the junction V is shortened by 5 bases and J by 8 bases, with 13 bases in between. Sequences MNHGY (CDR1) and SAAAGT (CDR2) are obtained from the germline V gene. The cysteine opens and the phenylalanine closes a CDR3 of 14 amino acids. The only DNA kept is the CDR3, 42 bases in frame from the first base. The V gene is TRBV6-8 and the J gene is TRBJ1-6; possibly the D gene is TRBD1, per 5 matching bases. The sample here was lung tumor tissue, taken before any cancer treatment. The clonotype originates from a man aged 35 to 69 with stage II lung adenocarcinoma. The DNA reads as follows: TGTGCCAGCAGTCTGGGACGTGGATATTCACCCCTCCACTTT. Translated, it gives CASSLGRGYSPLHF.